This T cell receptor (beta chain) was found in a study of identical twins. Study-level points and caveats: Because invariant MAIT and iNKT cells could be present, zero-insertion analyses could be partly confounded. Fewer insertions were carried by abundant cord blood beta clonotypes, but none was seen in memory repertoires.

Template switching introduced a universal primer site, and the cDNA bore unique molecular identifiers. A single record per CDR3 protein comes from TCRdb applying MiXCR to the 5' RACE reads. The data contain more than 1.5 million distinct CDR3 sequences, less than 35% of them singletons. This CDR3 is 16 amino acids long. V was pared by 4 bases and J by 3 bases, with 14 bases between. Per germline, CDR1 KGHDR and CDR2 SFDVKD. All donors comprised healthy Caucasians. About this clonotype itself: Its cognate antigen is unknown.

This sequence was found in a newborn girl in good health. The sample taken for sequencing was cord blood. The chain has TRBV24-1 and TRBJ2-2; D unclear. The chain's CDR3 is CATSDLENQDTGELFF. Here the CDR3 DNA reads TGTGCCACCAGTGACCTAGAGAACCAAGACACCGGGGAGCTGTTTTTT.